The rows below give T cell receptor beta chains drawn from one sample of a study of cytomegalovirus exposure and HLA in healthy donors. Only in-frame clones appear in the TCRdb table, and some are missing; sequencing was by immunoSEQ multiplex PCR. Among about 84,000 clones listed, less than 80% were seen once. Input material: PBMCs. These receptors all stem from a woman between 35 and 50 years old in good health and CMV-seropositive. The CDR3 runs from the conserved cysteine through the conserved F or W. D genes are given only for firm matches. For some rows the clone size is stated as once, few or many, or as a class when expanded; others skip it.

>TRBD1|TRBJ1-1|14|TRBV2|few
TGTGCCAGCAACCCGGGACAGGGGGCTTGGATGGCTTTCTTT
CASNPGQGAWMAFF
>TRBD1|TRBJ1-1|14|TRBV6-6|-
TGTGCCAGCAGTTACCCGGGACAGGGGATGGGAGCTTTCTTT
CASSYPGQGMGAFF
>TRBD1|TRBJ2-5|15|TRBV9|few
TGTGCCAGCAGTGTCACCTCGACAGGGGAGAAGACCCAGTACTTC
CASSVTSTGEKTQYF
>TRBD1|TRBJ2-3|13|TRBV5-1|-
TGCGCCAGCAGACAGGGGGCGACAGATACGCAGTATTTT
CASRQGATDTQYF
>-|TRBJ1-1|13|TRBV19|-
TGTGCCAGTAGTATACAACAGGGCCGTGAAGCTTTCTTT
CASSIQQGREAFF
>-|TRBJ2-3|14|TRBV29-1|-
TGCAGCGTTGATACCCGACTAACCACAGATACGCAGTATTTT
CSVDTRLTTDTQYF
>-|TRBJ1-1|14|TRBV9|-
TGTGCCAGCAGCGGCCGCAGGTCGTCCACTGAAGCTTTCTTT
CASSGRRSSTEAFF
>TRBD2|TRBJ2-1|17|TRBV5-4|few
TGTGCCAGCAGCCCCCGGCCCCTAGCGGGAGTAGCTCATGAGCAGTTCTTC
CASSPRPLAGVAHEQFF
>-|TRBJ1-4|14|TRBV5-1|-
TGCGCCAGCTCAGTGCAGGCCGATTCCGAAAAACTGTTTTTT
CASSVQADSEKLFF
>TRBD1|TRBJ2-1|14|TRBV6-5|-
TGTGCCAGCAGTTACTTTGTACAGGGGAACGAGCAGTTCTTC
CASSYFVQGNEQFF
>TRBD1|TRBJ1-2|12|TRBV7-2|-
TGTGCCAGCAGCCTCGGGACAGATGGCTACACCTTC
CASSLGTDGYTF
>TRBD1|TRBJ1-1|13|TRBV10-3|-
TGTGCCACCGCCGGTCAGGGGGCCACTGAAGCTTTCTTT
CATAGQGATEAFF
>-|TRBJ2-7|12|TRBV5-1|-
TGCGCCAGCAGCTTGGCAGGGGACGAGCAGTACTTC
CASSLAGDEQYF
>TRBD1|TRBJ1-2|15|TRBV10-2|few
TGCGCCAGCAGTGGCCCGGGACAGGGTATTGGTGGCTACACCTTC
CASSGPGQGIGGYTF
>TRBD1|TRBJ1-4|14|TRBV28|-
TGTGCCAGCAGCTCCGGGACAGTTAATGAAAAACTGTTTTTT
CASSSGTVNEKLFF
>-|TRBJ1-1|13|TRBV11-2|-
TGTGCCAGCAGCCCCCAACGGGACACTGAAGCTTTCTTT
CASSPQRDTEAFF
>TRBD2|TRBJ2-7|17|TRBV7-2|few
TGTGCCAGCAGCTTGGGCCCAACTAGCGGGACTTCCTACGAGCAGTACTTC
CASSLGPTSGTSYEQYF
>TRBD2|TRBJ2-7|15|TRBV7-2|once
TGTGCCAGCACGCGAGGACTAGCGGGATCCTACGAGCAGTACTTC
CASTRGLAGSYEQYF
>TRBD1|TRBJ2-7|15|TRBV10-1|-
TGCGCCAGCACCCCCGGACAGGGGGCCCGGGGTGGGCAGTACTTC
CASTPGQGARGGQYF
>-|TRBJ1-1|15|TRBV28|once
TGTGCCAGCAGTTTATACCCGGGATTCGACACTGAAGCTTTCTTT
CASSLYPGFDTEAFF
>-|TRBJ1-1|14|TRBV28|-
TGTGCCAGCAGTTTCGGGGATTCGAACACTGAAGCTTTCTTT
CASSFGDSNTEAFF
>-|TRBJ2-3|15|TRBV7-2|-
TGTGCCAGCAGCTTAGAGGCAGGGCGACGAGTCACGCAGTATTTT
CASSLEAGRRVTQYF
>TRBD2|TRBJ2-7|13|TRBV10-3|few
TGTGCCATCGGACTAGCGGGAGCCAACGAGCAGTACTTC
CAIGLAGANEQYF
>TRBD1|TRBJ2-7|14|TRBV10-1|-
TGCGCCAGCAGTGAGGTACGTTTAGACAGGGTGGAAGGCTTC
CASSEVRLDRVEGF
>TRBD2|TRBJ2-7|12|TRBV29-1|-
TGCAGCGTTCTAGCGGGAGGCGACGAGCAGTACTTC
CSVLAGGDEQYF
>-|TRBJ2-1|11|TRBV29-1|few
TGCAGCGTGGGCTACTTCAATGAGCAGTTCTTC
CSVGYFNEQFF